One and the same sample provided the 27 T cell receptor beta chains below, sequenced in a study of T cell responses to AZD1222 COVID-19 vaccine. The method was immunoSEQ multiplex PCR; TCRdb's version includes in-frame clones alone and lacks a portion of them. The sample contains more than 95,000 clones, approximately 83% of which appear only once. Sample: peripheral blood, taken on day 0 of MenACWY control vaccination. The source is an adult in good health.

The rearrangement joins TRBV29-1 to TRBJ1-4, with 7 positions matching TRBD1. Germline V CDR1 and CDR2: SQVTM, ANQGSEA. The CDR3 is 13 amino acids. V lost 6 bases and J lost 5; bases outside the gene matches: 6. CDR3 bases: TGCAGCGTCACAGGGGCTGGGAATGAAAAACTGTTTTTT. It encodes CSVTGAGNEKLFF.

The chain has TRBV2 and TRBJ2-7; perhaps TRBD1 as D (5 bases). Trimming shortened V by 6 bases and J by 5 bases, and 20 bases separated the two germline ends. This CDR3 is built from 15 residues. The V gene's germline CDR1 is SNHLY and CDR2 FYNNEI. As DNA, the CDR3 is TGTGCCAGCAGCGTAGCAGGGTTGCAGCTGGACGAGCAGTACTTC. Amino acid sequence: CASSVAGLQLDEQYF. The entire variable domain, with the rest obtained from reference TRBV2 and TRBJ2-7, is as follows: EPEVTQTPSHQVTQMGQEVILRCVPISNHLYFYWYRQILGQKVEFLVSFYNNEISEKSEIFDDQFSVERPDGSNFTLKIRSTKLEDSAMYFCASSVAGLQLDEQYFGPGTRLTVT.

The V and J genes are TRBV19 and TRBJ1-2; no clear D gene. This CDR3 has 15 amino acids. Germline CDR1 reads LNHDA; CDR2 reads SQIVND (reference sequence). Trimming stripped 6 bases from V and 1 base from J, with 15 bases between. The CDR3 DNA is TGTGCCAGTAGCTCTGACGGGCGCCTTAACTATGGCTACACCTTC. Amino acid sequence: CASSSDGRLNYGYTF. The full variable domain, in which reference TRBV19 and TRBJ1-2 provide the parts outside the CDR3, is DGGITQSPKYLFRKEGQNVTLSCEQNLNHDAMYWYRQDPGQGLRLIYYSQIVNDFQKGDIAEGYSVSREKKESFPLTVTSAQKNPTAFYLCASSSDGRLNYGYTFGSGTRLTVV.

The sample holds a few counts of this clone. The chain has TRBV10-2 and TRBJ2-7; 7 bases line up with TRBD1. V trimming: 4 bases; J trimming: 2 bases; junction bases outside the gene matches: 2. There are 13 residues in the CDR3. CDR1 is WSHSY, CDR2 SAAADI, per germline. The CDR3 is CASSGQGTYEQYF. In nucleotides, the CDR3 is TGCGCCAGCAGTGGACAGGGAACCTACGAGCAGTACTTC.

V usage is TRBV11-1 and J usage is TRBJ1-1; TRBD1 is a possible D gene (5 bases). The CDR3 loop spans 14 amino acids. Trimming cost V 3 bases and J 4 bases, with 12 bases left between them. Looked up from germline, CDR1 is SGHAT and CDR2 is FQDESV (reference sequence). In nucleotides, the CDR3 is TGTGCCAGCAGCTTTTCAGGGCAAGGCACTGAAGCTTTCTTT. Its translation is CASSFSGQGTEAFF.

CDR3 DNA sequence: TGTGCCAGCAGTCCCCTAGAGTCCGTGGACACCATATATTTT. Translation: CASSPLESVDTIYF. The chain employs TRBV7-7 and TRBJ1-3; D is ambiguous. This CDR3 has 14 amino acids. In germline, CDR1 is SSHAT, CDR2 FNYEAQ (reference sequence). V was shortened by 6 bases and J by 8 bases, with 17 bases between the two germline ends.

J is TRBJ1-1 and V is TRBV5-1; no definite D call. Trimming removed 0 bases at V and 5 bases at J, with 14 bases between. Germline CDR1 SGHRS, CDR2 YFSETQ. The CDR3 is made up of 15 amino acids. The CDR3: CASSLEENRRTEAFF. The CDR3 DNA follows: TGCGCCAGCAGCTTGGAGGAGAATCGGCGGACTGAAGCTTTCTTT.

The chain is built from TRBV24-1 and TRBJ2-2; 7 nucleotides align to TRBD2. V lost 7 bases and J lost 5; bases outside the gene matches: 0. The CDR3 length is 12 residues. Germline V CDR1 and CDR2: KGHDR, SFDVKD. The CDR3 spells CATRGGTGELFF. CDR3 nucleotides: TGTGCCACCAGGGGGGGGACCGGGGAGCTGTTTTTT.

The rearrangement links TRBV10-3 to TRBJ2-5, with TRBD1 matching over 10 bases. The germline V gene encodes CDR1 ENHRY and CDR2 SYGVKD. Unmatched junction bases numbered 6, after V lost 5 bases and J lost 0 bases. CDR3 length equals 16 residues. CDR3 region: CAISPGTGVNQETQYF. CDR3 bases: TGTGCCATCAGTCCTGGGACAGGGGTTAACCAAGAGACCCAGTACTTC.

This chain uses TRBV2 with TRBJ2-1; D might be TRBD1 or TRBD2, each matching 5 bases. The germline V gene has CDR1 SNHLY and CDR2 FYNNEI. The CDR3 is 15 amino acids. The V and J ends lost 6 bases and 4 bases respectively, with 16 bases between them. The CDR3 protein is CASSASTGAYNEQFF. As DNA, the CDR3 is TGTGCCAGCAGCGCATCGACCGGGGCGTACAATGAGCAGTTCTTC.

The chain employs TRBV6-2 or TRBV6-3 and TRBJ2-7, with D hard to call. The CDR3 is made up of 16 amino acids. Germline CDR1 and CDR2: MNHEY and SVGEGT. V was cut by 0 bases and J by 2 bases, with 14 bases left in between. The CDR3 reads CASSYSRQVYPYEQYF. DNA of the CDR3: TGTGCCAGCAGTTACTCGAGGCAGGTGTACCCCTACGAGCAGTACTTC.

This chain uses TRBV7-8 with TRBJ1-3, with D maybe TRBD1 (5 bases). Germline V gene lookup returns CDR1 SGHVS and CDR2 FQNEAQ. This CDR3 has 16 amino acids. Deletions cut 1 base from V and 1 base from J, with 11 bases between. The CDR3 loop reads CASSLVVRGSGNTIYF. CDR3 DNA: TGTGCCAGCAGCTTAGTAGTCCGGGGGTCTGGAAACACCATATATTTT.

The rearrangement joins TRBV19 to TRBJ1-2; D is possibly TRBD1 (5 bases). This CDR3 region has 13 residues. The V end lost 3 bases, the J end lost 1 base, and 6 bases lay between the germline ends. Germline-derived CDR1 and CDR2 are LNHDA and SQIVND (reference sequence). CDR3 coding DNA: TGTGCCAGTAGTATCCAGGGTAACTATGGCTACACCTTC. Protein product: CASSIQGNYGYTF.

The rearrangement joins TRBV4-2 to TRBJ2-3; 7 bases line up with TRBD2. CDR1 and CDR2 (germline): LGHNA, YNFKEQ. Trimming removed 4 bases from V and 4 bases from J; junction bases left unmatched: 20. The CDR3 contains 19 residues. CDR3 sequence: CASSPHPFPWGRDPDTQYF. The CDR3 DNA reads as TGTGCCAGCAGCCCCCACCCATTCCCTTGGGGGAGGGACCCAGATACGCAGTATTTT.

The count of this clone is one. The genes are TRBV9 and TRBJ1-2; 10 positions match TRBD1. The germline CDR1 and CDR2 sequences are SGDLS and YYNGEE. The CDR3 sequence is 16 residues long. V gave up 2 bases and J gave up 3 bases; unmatched junction bases: 7. The CDR3 region is CASSVAGTGDYYGYTF. The CDR3 DNA reads as TGTGCCAGCAGCGTGGCTGGGACAGGGGATTACTATGGCTACACCTTC.

The chain combines TRBV2 with TRBJ2-2, with D unclear. Germline-derived CDR1 and CDR2 are SNHLY and FYNNEI. V lost 6 bases and J lost 11, with 13 bases in between. The CDR3 contains 12 residues. CDR3 residues: CASSPLSTELFF. CDR3 coding DNA: TGTGCCAGCAGCCCTTTGTCGACCGAGCTGTTTTTT.

The chain employs TRBV5-6 and TRBJ1-2, with 9 bases that match TRBD1. Germline CDR1 is SGHDT and CDR2 is YYEEEE. The CDR3 extends over 13 amino acids. The V and J ends lost 3 bases and 8 bases, in that order; junction bases with no gene match: 5. CDR3 nucleotides: TGTGCCAGCAGCTCCTGGGACAGGGCAGGCTACACCTTC. It is translated as CASSSWDRAGYTF.

The chain uses TRBV6-5 and TRBJ2-5, with a possible D match to TRBD2 (6 bases). Germline-derived CDR1 and CDR2 are MNHEY and SVGAGI. This CDR3 is 14 amino acids long. With 7 bases removed from V and 2 bases from J, the gap between germline ends came to 14 bases. CDR3 sequence (DNA): TGTGCCAGCAAGAGGACGGGGGAACAAGAGACCCAGTACTTC. It encodes CASKRTGEQETQYF.

The chain combines TRBV6-5 with TRBJ2-7; the match to TRBD1 covers 10 bases. Germline V gives CDR1 MNHEY, CDR2 SVGAGI. V lost 6 bases to trimming and J lost 7 bases; unmatched junction nucleotides: 9. The CDR3 covers 14 residues. The CDR3 loop is CASSLHGTGVEQYF. The CDR3 region has the DNA TGTGCCAGCAGCCTCCACGGGACAGGGGTTGAGCAGTACTTC.

In DNA, the CDR3 is TGTGCCAGCAGCCCCCCCAGGGGTGACAACTATGGCTACACCTTC. Protein: CASSPPRGDNYGYTF. J is TRBJ1-2 and V is TRBV7-9; possible D gene TRBD1, 6 bases. Germline V CDR1 and CDR2: SEHNR, FQNEAQ (reference sequence). This CDR3 is 15 amino acids long. The V and J ends lost 5 bases and 2 bases respectively, with 15 bases between them.

The chain joins TRBV4-1 to TRBJ1-1; 7 nucleotides align to TRBD1. The CDR3 is 19 residues long. Germline trimming cut 0 bases from V and 4 bases from J; bases unmatched to any gene: 17. Germline lookup yields CDR1 MGHRA and CDR2 YSYEKL. DNA for the CDR3: TGCGCCAGCAGCCAAGATGGTGGGATGGGATGGGCAGGGGGCACTGAAGCTTTCTTT. Translating it yields CASSQDGGMGWAGGTEAFF.

The chain employs TRBV19 and TRBJ1-5; 10 nucleotides match TRBD1. CDR1 and CDR2 (germline): LNHDA, SQIVND (reference sequence). This CDR3 is built from 16 residues. The V and J ends lost 3 bases and 3 bases, in that order; junction bases with no gene match: 5. In DNA, the CDR3 is TGTGCCAGTAGTATCCGGGACAGGGGATCCAATCAGCCCCAGCATTTT. It codes for CASSIRDRGSNQPQHF.

This chain uses TRBV2 with TRBJ1-2, with 9 positions matching TRBD1. V lost 7 bases, J lost 4 bases, and 13 bases stayed unmatched. The V gene's germline CDR1 is SNHLY and CDR2 FYNNEI. The CDR3 loop spans 16 amino acids. CDR3 sequence (DNA): TGTGCCAGCACCTTTCCCTCGGGACAGGGCGGCTATGGCTACACCTTC. It yields the protein CASTFPSGQGGYGYTF.

The chain uses TRBV30 and TRBJ2-7; 8 nucleotides agree with TRBD2. Unmatched junction bases numbered 7, after V lost 3 bases and J lost 3 bases. Germline-derived CDR1 and CDR2 are GTSNPN and SVGIG (reference sequence). The CDR3 is 14 residues long. In nucleotides, the CDR3 is TGTGCCTGGAGGCGGGGGGCGCGGTACTACGAGCAGTACTTC. It translates to CAWRRGARYYEQYF. Filled out from reference TRBV30 and TRBJ2-7, the complete variable domain reads SQTIHQWPATLVQPVGSPLSLECTVEGTSNPNLYWYRQAAGRGLQLLFYSVGIGQISSEVPQNLSASRPQDRQFILSSKKLLLSDSGFYLCAWRRGARYYEQYFGPGTRLTVT.

CDR3 in amino acids: CSAREYGEQYF. The CDR3 DNA follows: TGCAGTGCTAGAGAATACGGTGAGCAGTACTTC. The chain joins TRBV20-1 to TRBJ2-7; D gene unclear. Trimming stripped 0 bases from V and 7 bases from J, with 7 bases between. The CDR3 is made up of 11 amino acids. CDR1 is DFQATT and CDR2 is SNEGSKA in the germline V gene (reference sequence).

The CDR3: CASSLRTGASTDTQYF. The CDR3 coding sequence is TGTGCCAGCAGCTTGAGAACCGGGGCTAGCACAGATACGCAGTATTTT. V and J are TRBV5-4 and TRBJ2-3; D is tentatively TRBD1 or TRBD2 (5 bases each). The CDR3 runs to 16 residues. Germline CDR1 SGHNT, CDR2 YYREEE (reference sequence). V lost 1 base to trimming and J lost 0 bases, with 12 bases between them.

V gene TRBV6-2 or TRBV6-3 combines with J gene TRBJ2-3; 10 bases align to TRBD2. The CDR3 extends over 15 amino acids. Germline lookup yields CDR1 MNHEY and CDR2 SVGEGT. Trimming at V came to 5 bases and at J to 4 bases, leaving 6 bases not matched to a gene. CDR3 sequence (DNA): TGTGCCAGCAGTGATGGACTAGCGGAGGCAGATACGCAGTATTTT. It translates to CASSDGLAEADTQYF.